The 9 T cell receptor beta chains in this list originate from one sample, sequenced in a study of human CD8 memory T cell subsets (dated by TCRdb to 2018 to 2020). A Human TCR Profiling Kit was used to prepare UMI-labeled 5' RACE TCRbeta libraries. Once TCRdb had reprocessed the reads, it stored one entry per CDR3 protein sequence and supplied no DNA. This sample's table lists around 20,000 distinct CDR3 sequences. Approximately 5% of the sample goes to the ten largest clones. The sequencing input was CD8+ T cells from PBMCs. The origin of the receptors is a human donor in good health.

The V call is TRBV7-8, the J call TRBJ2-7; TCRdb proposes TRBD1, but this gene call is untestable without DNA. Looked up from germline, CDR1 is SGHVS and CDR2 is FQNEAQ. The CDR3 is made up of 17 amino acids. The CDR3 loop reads CASSLAVAGVIVYEQYF. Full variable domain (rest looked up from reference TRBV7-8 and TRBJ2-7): GAGVSQSPRYKVAKRGQDVALRCDPISGHVSLFWYQQALGQGPEFLTYFQNEAQLDKSGLPSDRFFAERPEGSVSTLKIQRTQQEDSAVYLCASSLAVAGVIVYEQYFGPGTRLTVT.

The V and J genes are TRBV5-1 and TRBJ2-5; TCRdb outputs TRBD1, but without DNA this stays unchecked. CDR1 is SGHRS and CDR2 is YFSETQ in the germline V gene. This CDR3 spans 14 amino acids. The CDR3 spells CASSLAQGEETQYF.

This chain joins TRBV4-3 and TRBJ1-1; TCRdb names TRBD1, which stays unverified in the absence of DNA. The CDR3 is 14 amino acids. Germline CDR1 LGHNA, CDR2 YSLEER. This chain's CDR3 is CASAGDSMNTEAFF.

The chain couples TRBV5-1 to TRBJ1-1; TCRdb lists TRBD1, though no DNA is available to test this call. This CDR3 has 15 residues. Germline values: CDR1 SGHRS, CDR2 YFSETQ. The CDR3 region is CASSFTGGRATEAFF. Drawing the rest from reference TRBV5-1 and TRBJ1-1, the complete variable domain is KAGVTQTPRYLIKTRGQQVTLSCSPISGHRSVSWYQQTPGQGLQFLFEYFSETQRNKGNFPGRFSGRQFSNSRSEMNVSTLELGDSALYLCASSFTGGRATEAFFGQGTRLTVV.

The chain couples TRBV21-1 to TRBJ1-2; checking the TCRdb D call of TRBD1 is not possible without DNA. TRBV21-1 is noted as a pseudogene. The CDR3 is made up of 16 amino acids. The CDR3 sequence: CASSKGGQTINYGYTF.

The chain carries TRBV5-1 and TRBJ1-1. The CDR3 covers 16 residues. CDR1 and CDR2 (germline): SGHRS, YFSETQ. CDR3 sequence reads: CASSQYGETGNTEAFF.

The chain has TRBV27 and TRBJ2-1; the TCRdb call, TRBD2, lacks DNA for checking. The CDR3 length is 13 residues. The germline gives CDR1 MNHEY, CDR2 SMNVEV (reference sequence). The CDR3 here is CASSTSGYNEQFF.

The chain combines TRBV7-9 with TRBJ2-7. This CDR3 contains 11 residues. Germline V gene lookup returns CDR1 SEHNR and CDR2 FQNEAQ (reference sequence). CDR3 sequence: CASSPSYEQYF.

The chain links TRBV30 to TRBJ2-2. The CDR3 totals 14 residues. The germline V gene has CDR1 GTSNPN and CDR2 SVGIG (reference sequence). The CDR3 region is CAWREERNTGELFF.